The rows below give T cell receptor beta chains drawn from one sample of a study of CD8 T cells in ankylosing spondylitis. MiXCR was run by TCRdb on the 5' RACE reads, yielding one entry per CDR3 protein. The sample lists more than 400,000 distinct CDR3 sequences, less than 6% occurring once. Sequenced material: blood, either unsorted or a sorted T cell fraction (not recorded which). These TCRs come from a male donor with ankylosing spondylitis. CDR3s include the opening cysteine and the closing phenylalanine or tryptophan. Fields, in order: J gene, clone size, D gene, V gene, CDR3 DNA, CDR3 protein. A D gene is named only where the DNA matches it firmly. Rows may omit the clone size; those that give it use once, few, many or a size class.

j_gene: TRBJ1-1; abundance: many; d_gene: .; v_gene: TRBV20-1; CDR3nt: TGCAGTGCTAGAGAGTCACAGGTGAGAGCTTTCTTT; CDR3aa: CSARESQVRAFF
j_gene: TRBJ2-7; abundance: many; d_gene: TRBD2; v_gene: TRBV7-2; CDR3nt: TGTGCCAGCGGTCCAAAGACTAGCGGCGAGCAGTACTTC; CDR3aa: CASGPKTSGEQYF
j_gene: TRBJ1-1; abundance: many; d_gene: .; v_gene: TRBV20-1; CDR3nt: TGCAGTGCTAGAAGGGATGGGCACACTGAAGCTTTCTTT; CDR3aa: CSARRDGHTEAFF
j_gene: TRBJ2-7; abundance: many; d_gene: TRBD2; v_gene: TRBV5-1; CDR3nt: TGCGCCAGCAGCTTGGACGGGGGGGGATACTACGAGCAGTACTTC; CDR3aa: CASSLDGGGYYEQYF
j_gene: TRBJ1-1; abundance: .; d_gene: .; v_gene: TRBV11-2; CDR3nt: TGTGCCAGCAGCTTGGAGTTGTACACTGAAGCTTTCTTT; CDR3aa: CASSLELYTEAFF
j_gene: TRBJ2-1; abundance: many; d_gene: TRBD2; v_gene: TRBV12-3/TRBV12-4; CDR3nt: TGTGCCAGCAGTTTAGGGACTAGCGTCTACAATGAGCAGTTCTTC; CDR3aa: CASSLGTSVYNEQFF
j_gene: TRBJ2-7; abundance: many; d_gene: .; v_gene: TRBV20-1; CDR3nt: TGCAGTGCTCAAGAGGTTGGGGGCCAGTACTTC; CDR3aa: CSAQEVGGQYF
j_gene: TRBJ1-2; abundance: many; d_gene: TRBD1; v_gene: TRBV20-1; CDR3nt: TGCAGTGCTAGAGATTGGGGGACAGCACGACAGGTGGACTATGGCTACACCTTC; CDR3aa: CSARDWGTARQVDYGYTF
j_gene: TRBJ1-2; abundance: many; d_gene: .; v_gene: TRBV4-2; CDR3nt: TGTGCCAGCAGCCTAGAAAGACATGGTTTCACCTTC; CDR3aa: CASSLERHGFTF
j_gene: TRBJ2-1; abundance: few; d_gene: TRBD2; v_gene: TRBV11-2; CDR3nt: TGTGCCAGCAGCTTAACGGGAGGATACTACAATGAGCAGTTCTTC; CDR3aa: CASSLTGGYYNEQFF
j_gene: TRBJ2-7; abundance: many; d_gene: TRBD1; v_gene: TRBV7-9; CDR3nt: TGTGCCAGCAGCTTACTCGACAGGGACCCCTACGAGCAGTACTTC; CDR3aa: CASSLLDRDPYEQYF
j_gene: TRBJ2-1; abundance: many; d_gene: .; v_gene: TRBV28; CDR3nt: TGTGCCAGCAGTTTATGGGAGGACCCAGGGCAGTTCTTC; CDR3aa: CASSLWEDPGQFF
j_gene: TRBJ2-1; abundance: many; d_gene: TRBD2; v_gene: TRBV20-1; CDR3nt: TGCAGTGCTAGTGGGGGGAGCGGGGGAAGGAATGAGCAGTTCTTC; CDR3aa: CSASGGSGGRNEQFF
j_gene: TRBJ2-7; abundance: many; d_gene: TRBD2; v_gene: TRBV20-1; CDR3nt: TGCAGTGCTTTAGACTACGGGACTAGATCCTACGAGCAGTACTTC; CDR3aa: CSALDYGTRSYEQYF
j_gene: TRBJ1-2; abundance: many; d_gene: TRBD1; v_gene: TRBV7-9; CDR3nt: TGTGCCAGCAGCCCGACAGGGGGCGACGGCTACACCTTC; CDR3aa: CASSPTGGDGYTF
j_gene: TRBJ2-1; abundance: many; d_gene: .; v_gene: TRBV5-1; CDR3nt: TGCGCCAGCAGCCTCAACCGGAGAGAGCAGTTCTTC; CDR3aa: CASSLNRREQFF
j_gene: TRBJ1-1; abundance: many; d_gene: .; v_gene: TRBV6-2/TRBV6-3; CDR3nt: TGTGCCAGCAGTTACGTCCTGGGGGGAGGTACTGAAGCTTTCTTT; CDR3aa: CASSYVLGGGTEAFF
j_gene: TRBJ2-7; abundance: many; d_gene: .; v_gene: TRBV20-1; CDR3nt: TGCAGTGCTAGCCGGGACCGCGCCTACGAGCAGTACTTC; CDR3aa: CSASRDRAYEQYF
j_gene: TRBJ2-3; abundance: many; d_gene: TRBD2; v_gene: TRBV7-8; CDR3nt: TGTGCCAGCAGCACCCGGCCTAGCGGGGGGGCGGGAGATACGCAGTATTTT; CDR3aa: CASSTRPSGGAGDTQYF
j_gene: TRBJ2-4; abundance: many; d_gene: .; v_gene: TRBV15; CDR3nt: TGTGCCACCACTCCGGGTGTGGCTGGCAAAAACATTCAGTACTTC; CDR3aa: CATTPGVAGKNIQYF
j_gene: TRBJ2-7; abundance: many; d_gene: .; v_gene: TRBV11-2; CDR3nt: TGTGCCAGCAGGCACCGGTCCTACGAGCAGTACTTC; CDR3aa: CASRHRSYEQYF
j_gene: TRBJ2-3; abundance: many; d_gene: .; v_gene: TRBV29-1; CDR3nt: TGCAGCGTGGACGACCTCACAGATACGCAGTATTTT; CDR3aa: CSVDDLTDTQYF
j_gene: TRBJ2-1; abundance: .; d_gene: .; v_gene: TRBV29-1; CDR3nt: TGCAGCGGGAGCTGGAGGGGAGGTGAGCAGTTCTTC; CDR3aa: CSGSWRGGEQFF
j_gene: TRBJ1-6; abundance: many; d_gene: .; v_gene: TRBV25-1; CDR3nt: TGTGCCAGCAGTGCGAACAGGGTTCTTTCACCCCTCCACTTT; CDR3aa: CASSANRVLSPLHF
j_gene: TRBJ2-2; abundance: many; d_gene: .; v_gene: TRBV10-2; CDR3nt: TGCGCCAGCACCGACCCTAGCGGGGAGCTGTTTTTT; CDR3aa: CASTDPSGELFF
j_gene: TRBJ2-7; abundance: many; d_gene: TRBD2; v_gene: TRBV11-2; CDR3nt: TGTGCCAGCAGCTTAGAACATACTAGCGGGGTATTCTACGAGCAGTACTTC; CDR3aa: CASSLEHTSGVFYEQYF
j_gene: TRBJ1-6; abundance: many; d_gene: .; v_gene: TRBV9; CDR3nt: TGTGCCAGCAGCGTTGGGTCCCTTGGGTCCCTCCACTTT; CDR3aa: CASSVGSLGSLHF
j_gene: TRBJ2-7; abundance: many; d_gene: TRBD1; v_gene: TRBV7-6; CDR3nt: TGTGCCAGCAGCTTAGGACTTGCGGGACAGGGGATCTACGAGCAGTACTTC; CDR3aa: CASSLGLAGQGIYEQYF
j_gene: TRBJ2-7; abundance: many; d_gene: TRBD1; v_gene: TRBV12-3/TRBV12-4; CDR3nt: TGTGCCAGCACCTTCTCCGGGACAGGGGTGACGGAGCAGTACTTC; CDR3aa: CASTFSGTGVTEQYF
j_gene: TRBJ2-1; abundance: many; d_gene: .; v_gene: TRBV20-1; CDR3nt: TGCAGTGCTAGAGCCAGGACACCTAGCTCCTACAATGAGCAGTTCTTC; CDR3aa: CSARARTPSSYNEQFF
j_gene: TRBJ1-3; abundance: many; d_gene: TRBD1; v_gene: TRBV4-3; CDR3nt: TGCGCCAGCAGCCAATGGACAGGGGCTTGGGGAAACACCATATATTTT; CDR3aa: CASSQWTGAWGNTIYF
j_gene: TRBJ1-6; abundance: many; d_gene: .; v_gene: TRBV7-3; CDR3nt: TGTGCCAGCAGCTTAAGAAGGACAGACTTTAATTCACCCCTCCACTTT; CDR3aa: CASSLRRTDFNSPLHF
j_gene: TRBJ2-5; abundance: many; d_gene: .; v_gene: TRBV15; CDR3nt: TGTGCCACGCGTAGCGAGGACGAGACCCAGTACTTC; CDR3aa: CATRSEDETQYF
j_gene: TRBJ2-3; abundance: many; d_gene: TRBD2; v_gene: TRBV29-1; CDR3nt: TGCAGCGGACTAGCGGGAGGGCTAGGTAATACGCAGTATTTT; CDR3aa: CSGLAGGLGNTQYF
j_gene: TRBJ2-7; abundance: .; d_gene: TRBD2; v_gene: TRBV4-1; CDR3nt: TGCGCCAGCAGCCAAGATCCCGGGAGGGCCGCCTACGAGCAGTACTTC; CDR3aa: CASSQDPGRAAYEQYF
j_gene: TRBJ2-7; abundance: many; d_gene: .; v_gene: TRBV20-1; CDR3nt: TGCAGTGCTCCCAGTATGGACGGAACCTACGAGCAGTACTTC; CDR3aa: CSAPSMDGTYEQYF
j_gene: TRBJ2-7; abundance: many; d_gene: .; v_gene: TRBV5-1; CDR3nt: TGCGCCAGCAGAAACAGTCCTGGGAGGTACGAGCAGTACTTC; CDR3aa: CASRNSPGRYEQYF
j_gene: TRBJ1-2; abundance: many; d_gene: .; v_gene: TRBV29-1; CDR3nt: TGCAGCGTTGGGTCAGCCTATGGCTACACCTTC; CDR3aa: CSVGSAYGYTF
j_gene: TRBJ2-1; abundance: few; d_gene: TRBD2; v_gene: TRBV20-1; CDR3nt: TGCAGTGCGGCCCCGGGACTAGCGTACAATGAGCAGTTCTTC; CDR3aa: CSAAPGLAYNEQFF
j_gene: TRBJ1-1; abundance: many; d_gene: TRBD1; v_gene: TRBV10-3; CDR3nt: TGTGCCATCAGTGGTGTACAGGGGGCTTGGACTGAAGCTTTCTTT; CDR3aa: CAISGVQGAWTEAFF
j_gene: TRBJ1-4; abundance: many; d_gene: .; v_gene: TRBV7-9; CDR3nt: TGTGCCAGCAGCGGGCAGGGGTTAAGGGGTGAAAAACTGTTTTTT; CDR3aa: CASSGQGLRGEKLFF
j_gene: TRBJ2-1; abundance: .; d_gene: TRBD1; v_gene: TRBV7-2; CDR3nt: TGTGCCAGCAGCCCGCGAGGGGGCAGACCCTACAATGAGCAGTTCTTC; CDR3aa: CASSPRGGRPYNEQFF
j_gene: TRBJ2-7; abundance: few; d_gene: .; v_gene: TRBV29-1; CDR3nt: TGCAGCGTTGAAGAAGGGCATCGAACCTACGAGCAGTACTTC; CDR3aa: CSVEEGHRTYEQYF
j_gene: TRBJ2-1; abundance: many; d_gene: TRBD1; v_gene: TRBV10-2; CDR3nt: TGCGCCAGCAGAATTACCGGACAGGGGTACAATGAGCAGTTCTTC; CDR3aa: CASRITGQGYNEQFF
j_gene: TRBJ2-7; abundance: many; d_gene: .; v_gene: TRBV5-6; CDR3nt: TGTGCCAGCAGCTTGCGGCTAGACTACGAGCAGTACTTC; CDR3aa: CASSLRLDYEQYF
j_gene: TRBJ2-4; abundance: many; d_gene: .; v_gene: TRBV7-9; CDR3nt: TGTGCCAGCAGCTTTTCCGTGGGGGTAGCCAAAAACATTCAGTACTTC; CDR3aa: CASSFSVGVAKNIQYF
j_gene: TRBJ2-3; abundance: many; d_gene: TRBD1; v_gene: TRBV11-3; CDR3nt: TGTGCCAGCAGTCAACAGGGGCTATCGGATACGCAGTATTTT; CDR3aa: CASSQQGLSDTQYF
j_gene: TRBJ2-5; abundance: many; d_gene: .; v_gene: TRBV6-1; CDR3nt: TGTGCCAGCAGTGCCAAGGGTTGGGGGGCCCAAGAGACCCAGTACTTC; CDR3aa: CASSAKGWGAQETQYF